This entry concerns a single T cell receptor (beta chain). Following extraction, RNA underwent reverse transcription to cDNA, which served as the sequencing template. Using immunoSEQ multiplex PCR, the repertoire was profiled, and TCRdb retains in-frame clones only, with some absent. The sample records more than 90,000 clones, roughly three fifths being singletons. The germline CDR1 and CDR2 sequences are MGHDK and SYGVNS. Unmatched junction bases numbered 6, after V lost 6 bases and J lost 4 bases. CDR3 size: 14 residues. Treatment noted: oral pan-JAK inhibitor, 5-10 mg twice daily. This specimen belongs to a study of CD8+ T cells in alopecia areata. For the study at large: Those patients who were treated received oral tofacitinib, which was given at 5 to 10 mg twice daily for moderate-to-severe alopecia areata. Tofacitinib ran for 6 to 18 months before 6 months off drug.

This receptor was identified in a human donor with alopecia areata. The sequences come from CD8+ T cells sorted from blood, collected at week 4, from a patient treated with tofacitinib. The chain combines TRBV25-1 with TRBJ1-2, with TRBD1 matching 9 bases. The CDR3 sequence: CASRRTGEGYGYTF. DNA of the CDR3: TGTGCCAGCAGACGGACAGGGGAAGGCTATGGCTACACCTTC.